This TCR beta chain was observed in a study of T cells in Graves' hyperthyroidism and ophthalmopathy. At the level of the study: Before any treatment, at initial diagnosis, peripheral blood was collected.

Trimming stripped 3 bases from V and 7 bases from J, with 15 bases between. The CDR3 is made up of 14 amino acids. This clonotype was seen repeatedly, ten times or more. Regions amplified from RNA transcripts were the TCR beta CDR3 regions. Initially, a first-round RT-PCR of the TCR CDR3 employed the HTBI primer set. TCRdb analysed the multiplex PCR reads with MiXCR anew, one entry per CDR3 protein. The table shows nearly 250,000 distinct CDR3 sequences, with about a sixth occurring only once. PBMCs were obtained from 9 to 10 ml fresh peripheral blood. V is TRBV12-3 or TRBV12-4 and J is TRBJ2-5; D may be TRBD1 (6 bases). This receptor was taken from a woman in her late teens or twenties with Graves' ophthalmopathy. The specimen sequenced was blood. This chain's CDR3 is CASSFSGLGGTQYF. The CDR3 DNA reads TGTGCCAGCAGTTTCTCCGGGCTAGGGGGGACCCAGTACTTC.